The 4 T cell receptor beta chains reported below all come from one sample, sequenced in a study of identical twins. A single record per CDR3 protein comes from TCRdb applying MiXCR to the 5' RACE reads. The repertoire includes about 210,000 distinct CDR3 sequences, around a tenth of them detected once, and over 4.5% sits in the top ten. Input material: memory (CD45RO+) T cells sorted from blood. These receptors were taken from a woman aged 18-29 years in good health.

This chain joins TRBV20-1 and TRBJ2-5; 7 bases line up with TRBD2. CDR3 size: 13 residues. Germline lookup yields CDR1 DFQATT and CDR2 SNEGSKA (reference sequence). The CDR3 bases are TGCAGCGGGCTAGCGGAGTACCAAGAGACCCAGTACTTC. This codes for CSGLAEYQETQYF.

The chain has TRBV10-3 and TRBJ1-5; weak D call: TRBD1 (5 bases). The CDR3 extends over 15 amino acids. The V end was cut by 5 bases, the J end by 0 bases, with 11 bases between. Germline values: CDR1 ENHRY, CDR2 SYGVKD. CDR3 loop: CAISPGRNSNQPQHF. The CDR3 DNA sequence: TGTGCCATCAGTCCGGGACGGAATAGCAATCAGCCCCAGCATTTT.

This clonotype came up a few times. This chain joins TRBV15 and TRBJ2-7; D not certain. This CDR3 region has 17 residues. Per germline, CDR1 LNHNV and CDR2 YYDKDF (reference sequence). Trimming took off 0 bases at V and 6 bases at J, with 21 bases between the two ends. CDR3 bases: TGTGCCACCAGCAGAGATCTACTCTCAACTACCCTCGGCGAGCAGTACTTC. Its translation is CATSRDLLSTTLGEQYF.

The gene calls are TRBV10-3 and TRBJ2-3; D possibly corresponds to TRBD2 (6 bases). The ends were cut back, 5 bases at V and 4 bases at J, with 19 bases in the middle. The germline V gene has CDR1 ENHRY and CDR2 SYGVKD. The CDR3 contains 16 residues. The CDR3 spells CAISTPAGPGADTQYF. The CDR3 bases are TGTGCCATCAGTACCCCGGCGGGGCCCGGTGCAGATACGCAGTATTTT.